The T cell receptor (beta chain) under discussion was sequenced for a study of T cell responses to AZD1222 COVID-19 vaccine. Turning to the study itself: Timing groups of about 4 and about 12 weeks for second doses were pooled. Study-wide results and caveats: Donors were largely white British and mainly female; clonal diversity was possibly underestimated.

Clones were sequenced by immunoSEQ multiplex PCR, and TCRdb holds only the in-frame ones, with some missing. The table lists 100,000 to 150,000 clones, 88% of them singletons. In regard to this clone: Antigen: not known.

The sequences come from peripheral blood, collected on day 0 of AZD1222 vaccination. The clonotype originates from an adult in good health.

The CDR3 spells CASSYRQHYEQYF. CDR3 nucleotide sequence: TGTGCCAGCAGTTACAGACAGCACTACGAGCAGTACTTC. The V and J genes are TRBV6-2 or TRBV6-3 and TRBJ2-7, with D perhaps TRBD1 (5 bases). With 2 bases removed from V and 3 bases from J, the gap between germline ends came to 8 bases. From germline, CDR1 is MNHEY and CDR2 SVGEGT. This CDR3 comprises 13 residues.